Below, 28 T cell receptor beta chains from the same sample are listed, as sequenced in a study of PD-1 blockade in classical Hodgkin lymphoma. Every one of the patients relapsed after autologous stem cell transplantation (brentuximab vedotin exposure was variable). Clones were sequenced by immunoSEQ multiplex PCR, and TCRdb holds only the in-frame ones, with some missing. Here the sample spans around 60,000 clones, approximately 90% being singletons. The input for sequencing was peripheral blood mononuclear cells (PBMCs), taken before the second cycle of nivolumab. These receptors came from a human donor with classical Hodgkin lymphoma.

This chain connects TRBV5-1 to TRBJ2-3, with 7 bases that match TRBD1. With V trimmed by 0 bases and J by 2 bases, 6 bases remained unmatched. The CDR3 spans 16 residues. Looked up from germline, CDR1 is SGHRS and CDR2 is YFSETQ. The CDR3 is CASSLDRGLVTDTQYF. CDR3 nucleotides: TGCGCCAGCAGCTTGGACAGGGGTTTGGTCACAGATACGCAGTATTTT. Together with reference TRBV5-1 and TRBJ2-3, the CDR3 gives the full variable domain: KAGVTQTPRYLIKTRGQQVTLSCSPISGHRSVSWYQQTPGQGLQFLFEYFSETQRNKGNFPGRFSGRQFSNSRSEMNVSTLELGDSALYLCASSLDRGLVTDTQYFGPGTRLTVL.

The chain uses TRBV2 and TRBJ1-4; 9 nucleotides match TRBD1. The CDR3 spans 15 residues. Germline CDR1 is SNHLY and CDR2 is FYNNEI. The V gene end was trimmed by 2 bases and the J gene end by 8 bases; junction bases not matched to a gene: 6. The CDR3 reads CASSERGQGFEKLFF. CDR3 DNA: TGTGCCAGCAGTGAAAGGGGACAGGGTTTCGAAAAACTGTTTTTT.

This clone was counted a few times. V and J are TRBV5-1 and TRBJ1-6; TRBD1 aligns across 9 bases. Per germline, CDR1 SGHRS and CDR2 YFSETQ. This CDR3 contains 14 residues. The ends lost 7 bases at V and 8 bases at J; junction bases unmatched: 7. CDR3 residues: CASGTGLGHSPLHF. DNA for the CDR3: TGCGCCAGCGGGACAGGGCTAGGTCATTCACCCCTCCACTTT.

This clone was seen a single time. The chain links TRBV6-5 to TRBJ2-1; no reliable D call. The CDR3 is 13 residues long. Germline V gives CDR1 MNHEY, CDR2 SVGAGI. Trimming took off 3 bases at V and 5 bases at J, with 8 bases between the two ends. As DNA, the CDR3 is TGTGCCAGCAGTTATTCCCTGGACAATGAGCAGTTCTTC. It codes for CASSYSLDNEQFF.

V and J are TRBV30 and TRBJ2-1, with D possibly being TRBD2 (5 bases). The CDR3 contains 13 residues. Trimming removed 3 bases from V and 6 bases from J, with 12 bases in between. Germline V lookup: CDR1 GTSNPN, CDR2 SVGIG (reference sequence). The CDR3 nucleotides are TGTGCCTGGAGGAGGGCGGGTTCCAATGAGCAGTTCTTC. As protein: CAWRRAGSNEQFF.

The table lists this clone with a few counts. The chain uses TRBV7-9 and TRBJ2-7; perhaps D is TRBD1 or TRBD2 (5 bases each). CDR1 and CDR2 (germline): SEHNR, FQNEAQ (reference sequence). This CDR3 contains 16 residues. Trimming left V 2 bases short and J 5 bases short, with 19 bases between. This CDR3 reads CASSLKTGLSSHEQYF. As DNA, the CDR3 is TGTGCCAGCAGCTTAAAAACGGGGCTTTCAAGCCACGAGCAGTACTTC.

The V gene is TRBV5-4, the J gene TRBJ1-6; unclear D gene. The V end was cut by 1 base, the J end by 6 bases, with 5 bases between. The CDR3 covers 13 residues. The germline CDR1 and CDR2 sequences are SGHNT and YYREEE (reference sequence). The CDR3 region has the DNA TGTGCCAGCAGCTTGTGGGGTAATTCACCCCTCCACTTT. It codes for CASSLWGNSPLHF.

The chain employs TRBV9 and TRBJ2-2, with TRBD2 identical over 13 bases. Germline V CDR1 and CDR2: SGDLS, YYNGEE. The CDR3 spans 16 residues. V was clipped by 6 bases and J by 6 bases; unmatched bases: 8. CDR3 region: CASNAGLAGFPGELFF. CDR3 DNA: TGTGCCAGCAATGCGGGACTAGCGGGGTTCCCCGGGGAGCTGTTTTTT.

This chain's CDR3 is CASSYSGGPGSYTQYF. In DNA form, the CDR3 reads TGTGCCAGCAGTTACTCAGGTGGGCCCGGCTCCTATACGCAGTATTTT. The genes are TRBV6-5 and TRBJ2-3; D unresolved. The CDR3 runs 16 residues. Trimming left V 0 bases short and J 7 bases short, with 17 bases between. The V gene's germline CDR1 is MNHEY and CDR2 SVGAGI.

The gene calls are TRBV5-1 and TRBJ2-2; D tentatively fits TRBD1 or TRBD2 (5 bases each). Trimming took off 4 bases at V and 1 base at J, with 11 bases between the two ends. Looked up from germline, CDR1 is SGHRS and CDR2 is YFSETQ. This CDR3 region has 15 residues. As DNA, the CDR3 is TGCGCCAGCAGCGCAGCAGGGAGGAACACCGGGGAGCTGTTTTTT. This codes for CASSAAGRNTGELFF.

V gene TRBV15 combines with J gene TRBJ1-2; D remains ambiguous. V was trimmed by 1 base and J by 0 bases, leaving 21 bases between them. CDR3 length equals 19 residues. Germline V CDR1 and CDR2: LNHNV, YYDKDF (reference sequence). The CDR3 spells CATSRGRGGRPNPNYGYTF. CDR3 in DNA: TGTGCCACCAGCAGAGGCCGTGGAGGTAGGCCGAACCCTAACTATGGCTACACCTTC.

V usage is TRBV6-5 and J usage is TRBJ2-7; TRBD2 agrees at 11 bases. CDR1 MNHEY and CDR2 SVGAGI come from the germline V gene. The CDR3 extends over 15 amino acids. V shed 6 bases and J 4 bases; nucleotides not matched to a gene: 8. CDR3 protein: CASSSGTSGLYEQYF. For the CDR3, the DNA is TGTGCCAGCAGCTCGGGGACTAGCGGACTTTACGAGCAGTACTTC.

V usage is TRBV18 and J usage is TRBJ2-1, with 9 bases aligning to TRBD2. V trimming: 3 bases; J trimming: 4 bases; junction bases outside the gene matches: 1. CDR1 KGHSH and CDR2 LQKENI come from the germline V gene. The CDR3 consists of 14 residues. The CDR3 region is CASSPGLAYNEQFF. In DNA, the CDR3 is TGTGCCAGCTCACCGGGACTAGCATACAATGAGCAGTTCTTC.

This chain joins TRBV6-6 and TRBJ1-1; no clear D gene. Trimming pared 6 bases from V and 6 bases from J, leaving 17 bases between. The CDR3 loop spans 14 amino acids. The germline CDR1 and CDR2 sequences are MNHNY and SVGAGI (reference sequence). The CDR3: CASSSPAEGPEAFF. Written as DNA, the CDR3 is TGTGCCAGCAGCTCCCCGGCGGAGGGCCCTGAAGCTTTCTTT.

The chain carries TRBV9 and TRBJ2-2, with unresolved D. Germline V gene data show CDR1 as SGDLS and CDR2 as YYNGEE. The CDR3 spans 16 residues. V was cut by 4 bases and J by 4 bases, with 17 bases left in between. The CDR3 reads CASSQLSVVSTGELFF. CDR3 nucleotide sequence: TGTGCCAGCAGCCAACTCTCGGTCGTAAGCACCGGGGAGCTGTTTTTT.

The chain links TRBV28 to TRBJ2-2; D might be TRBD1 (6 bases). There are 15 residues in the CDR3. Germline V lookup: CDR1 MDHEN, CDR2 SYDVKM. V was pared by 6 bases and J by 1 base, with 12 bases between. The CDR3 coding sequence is TGTGCCAGCAGGACCGGGACAAGGAACACCGGGGAGCTGTTTTTT. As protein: CASRTGTRNTGELFF.

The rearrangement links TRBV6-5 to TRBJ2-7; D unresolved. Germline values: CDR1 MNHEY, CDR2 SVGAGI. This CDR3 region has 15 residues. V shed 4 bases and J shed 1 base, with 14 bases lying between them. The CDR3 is CASSSGKIGSYEQYF. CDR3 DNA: TGTGCCAGCAGTTCTGGGAAAATCGGGTCCTACGAGCAGTACTTC.

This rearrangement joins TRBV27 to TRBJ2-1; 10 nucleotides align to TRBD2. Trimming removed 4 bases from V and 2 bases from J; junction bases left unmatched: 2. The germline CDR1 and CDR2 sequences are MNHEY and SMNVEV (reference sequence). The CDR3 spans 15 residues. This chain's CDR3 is CASSSSGGAYNEQFF. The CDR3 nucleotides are TGTGCCAGCAGTTCCAGCGGGGGGGCCTACAATGAGCAGTTCTTC.

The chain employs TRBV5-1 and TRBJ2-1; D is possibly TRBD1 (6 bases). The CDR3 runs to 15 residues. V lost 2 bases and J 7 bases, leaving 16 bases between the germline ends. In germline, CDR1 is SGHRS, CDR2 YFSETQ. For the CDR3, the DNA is TGCGCCAGCAGCTTACAGGGCGTGGGAAAAAATGAGCAGTTCTTC. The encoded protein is CASSLQGVGKNEQFF.

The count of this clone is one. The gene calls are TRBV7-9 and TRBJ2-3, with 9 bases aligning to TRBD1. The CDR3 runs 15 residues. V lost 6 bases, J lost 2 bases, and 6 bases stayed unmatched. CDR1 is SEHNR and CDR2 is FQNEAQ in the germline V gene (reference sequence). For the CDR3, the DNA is TGTGCCAGCAGTAAGGACAGGGGCGTCACAGATACGCAGTATTTT. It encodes CASSKDRGVTDTQYF.

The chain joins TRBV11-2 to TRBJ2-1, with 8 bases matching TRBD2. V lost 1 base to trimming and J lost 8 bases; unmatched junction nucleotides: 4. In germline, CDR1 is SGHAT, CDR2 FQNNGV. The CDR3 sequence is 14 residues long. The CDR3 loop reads CASSLVGTRYEQFF. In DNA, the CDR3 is TGTGCCAGCAGCTTAGTGGGGACTAGGTATGAGCAGTTCTTC.

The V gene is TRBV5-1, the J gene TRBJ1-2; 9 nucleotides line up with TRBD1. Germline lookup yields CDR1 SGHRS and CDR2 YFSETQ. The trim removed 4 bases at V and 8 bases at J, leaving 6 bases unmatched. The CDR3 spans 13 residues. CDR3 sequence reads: CASSPGTGTGYTF. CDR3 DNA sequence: TGCGCCAGCAGCCCCGGGACAGGGACCGGCTACACCTTC.

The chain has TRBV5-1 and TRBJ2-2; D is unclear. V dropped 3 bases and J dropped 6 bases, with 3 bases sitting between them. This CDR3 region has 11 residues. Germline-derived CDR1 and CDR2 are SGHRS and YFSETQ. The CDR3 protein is CASSSPGELFF. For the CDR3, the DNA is TGCGCCAGCAGCTCCCCCGGGGAGCTGTTTTTT.

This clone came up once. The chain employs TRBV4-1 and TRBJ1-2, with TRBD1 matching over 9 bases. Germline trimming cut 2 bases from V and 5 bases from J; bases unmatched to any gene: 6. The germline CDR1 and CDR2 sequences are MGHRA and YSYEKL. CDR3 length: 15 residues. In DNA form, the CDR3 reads TGCGCCAGCAGCCAAAGGACAGGGGAAGAGTATGGCTACACCTTC. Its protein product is CASSQRTGEEYGYTF.

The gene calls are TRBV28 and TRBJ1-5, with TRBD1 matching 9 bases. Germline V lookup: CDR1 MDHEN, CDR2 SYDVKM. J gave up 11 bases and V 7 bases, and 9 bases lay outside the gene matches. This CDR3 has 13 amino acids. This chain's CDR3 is CASNTGGAWSQHF. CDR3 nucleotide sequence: TGTGCCAGCAATACAGGGGGCGCGTGGTCCCAGCATTTT. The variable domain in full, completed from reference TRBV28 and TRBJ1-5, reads DVKVTQSSRYLVKRTGEKVFLECVQDMDHENMFWYRQDPGLGLRLIYFSYDVKMKEKGDIPEGYSVSREKKERFSLILESASTNQTSMYLCASNTGGAWSQHFGDGTRLSIL.

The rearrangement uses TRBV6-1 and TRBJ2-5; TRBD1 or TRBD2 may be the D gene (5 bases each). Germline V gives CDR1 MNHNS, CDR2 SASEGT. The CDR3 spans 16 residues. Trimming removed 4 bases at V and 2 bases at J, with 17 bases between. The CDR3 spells CASSARGLAEQETQYF. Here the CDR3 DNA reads TGTGCCAGCAGTGCAAGGGGCCTAGCAGAACAAGAGACCCAGTACTTC.

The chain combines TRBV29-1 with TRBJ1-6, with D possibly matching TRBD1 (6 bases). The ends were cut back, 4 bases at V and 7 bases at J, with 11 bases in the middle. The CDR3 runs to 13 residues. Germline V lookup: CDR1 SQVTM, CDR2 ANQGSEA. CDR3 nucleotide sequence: TGCAGCGTTGCCGAGCAGGGGAATTCACCCCTCCACTTT. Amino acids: CSVAEQGNSPLHF.

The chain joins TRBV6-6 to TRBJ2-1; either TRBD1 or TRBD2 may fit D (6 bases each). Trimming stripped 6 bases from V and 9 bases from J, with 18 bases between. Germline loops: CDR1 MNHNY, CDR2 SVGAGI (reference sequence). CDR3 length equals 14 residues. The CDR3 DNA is TGTGCCAGCAGAGACGGGACACTAGCCACTGAGCAGTTCTTC. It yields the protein CASRDGTLATEQFF.